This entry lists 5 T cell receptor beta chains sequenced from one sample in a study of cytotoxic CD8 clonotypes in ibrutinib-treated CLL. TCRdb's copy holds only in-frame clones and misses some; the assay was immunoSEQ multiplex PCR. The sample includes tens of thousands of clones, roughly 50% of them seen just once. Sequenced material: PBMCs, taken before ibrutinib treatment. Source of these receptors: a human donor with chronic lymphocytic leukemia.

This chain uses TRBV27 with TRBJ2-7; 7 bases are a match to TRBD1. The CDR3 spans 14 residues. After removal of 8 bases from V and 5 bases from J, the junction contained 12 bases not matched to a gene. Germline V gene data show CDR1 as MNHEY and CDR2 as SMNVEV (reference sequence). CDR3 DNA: TGTGCCAGCGGGATTAACAGGGGATTGGACGAGCAGTACTTC. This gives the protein CASGINRGLDEQYF.

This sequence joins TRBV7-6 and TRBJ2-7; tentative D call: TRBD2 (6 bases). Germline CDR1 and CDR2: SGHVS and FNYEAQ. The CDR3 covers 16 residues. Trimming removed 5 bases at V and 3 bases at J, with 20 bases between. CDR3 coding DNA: TGTGCCAGCAGCCCAGCCGGTAAGGGCGGGATCTACGAGCAGTACTTC. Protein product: CASSPAGKGGIYEQYF.

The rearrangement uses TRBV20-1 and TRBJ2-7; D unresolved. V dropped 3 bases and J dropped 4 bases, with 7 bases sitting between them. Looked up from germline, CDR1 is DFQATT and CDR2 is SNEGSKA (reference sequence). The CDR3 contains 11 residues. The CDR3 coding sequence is TGCAGTGCTAGTCATTCTTACGAGCAGTACTTC. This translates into CSASHSYEQYF.

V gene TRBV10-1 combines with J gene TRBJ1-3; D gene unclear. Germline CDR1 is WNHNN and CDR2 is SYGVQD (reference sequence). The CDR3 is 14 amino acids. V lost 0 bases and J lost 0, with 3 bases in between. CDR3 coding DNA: TGCGCCAGCAGTGAGTCGATCTCTGGAAACACCATATATTTT. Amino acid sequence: CASSESISGNTIYF.

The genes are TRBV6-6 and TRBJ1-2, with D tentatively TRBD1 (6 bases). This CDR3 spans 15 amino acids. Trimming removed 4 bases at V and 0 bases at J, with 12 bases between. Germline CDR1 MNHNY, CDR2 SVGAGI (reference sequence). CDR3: CASSWTARPNYGYTF. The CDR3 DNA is TGTGCCAGCAGTTGGACAGCTAGACCTAACTATGGCTACACCTTC.